This TCR beta chain was retrieved from a study of blood T cell repertoires in COVID-19. Study-wide background: Sites across the United States, Italy and Spain contributed samples from acute and convalescent COVID-19. T cells, B-cell-depleted T cells, or PBMCs provided the cDNA or gDNA that served as material.

V shed 7 bases and J shed 4 bases, with 19 bases lying between them. In germline, CDR1 is SQVTM, CDR2 ANQGSEA. The CDR3 covers 14 residues. The participants were between roughly 18 and 89 years old and came from some 25 US areas. Some clones are missing from TCRdb's copy, which holds only in-frame ones; the method was immunoSEQ multiplex PCR. The table includes more than 300,000 clones, approximately 90% detected once. The sequenced sample consisted of PBMCs or T cells enriched from blood (not recorded which). The chain recombines TRBV29-1 with TRBJ1-1, with D possibly matching TRBD1 (5 bases). The receptor was isolated from a woman aged 25 to 39 who had recovered from COVID-19. The CDR3 region is CSAGIDSLITEAFF. Written as DNA, the CDR3 is TGCAGCGCGGGGATAGACAGCTTAATCACTGAAGCTTTCTTT.